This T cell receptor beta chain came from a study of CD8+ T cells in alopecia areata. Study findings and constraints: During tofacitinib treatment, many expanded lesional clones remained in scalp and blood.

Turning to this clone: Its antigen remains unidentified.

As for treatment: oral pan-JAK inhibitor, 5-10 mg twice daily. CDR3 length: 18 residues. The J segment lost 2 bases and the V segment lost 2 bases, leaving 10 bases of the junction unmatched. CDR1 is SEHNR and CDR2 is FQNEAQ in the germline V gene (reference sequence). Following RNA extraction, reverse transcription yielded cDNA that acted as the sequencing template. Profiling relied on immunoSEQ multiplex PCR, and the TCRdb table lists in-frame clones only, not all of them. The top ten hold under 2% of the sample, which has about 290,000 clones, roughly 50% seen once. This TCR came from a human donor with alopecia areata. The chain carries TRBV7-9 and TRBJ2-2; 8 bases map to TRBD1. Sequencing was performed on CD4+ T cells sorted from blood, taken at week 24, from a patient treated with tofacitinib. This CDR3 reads CASSLWTGPSHNTGELFF. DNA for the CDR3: TGTGCCAGCAGCTTATGGACAGGGCCTAGCCATAACACCGGGGAGCTGTTTTTT.